What follows describes a single TCR beta chain. The antigen remains unidentified. Preparation of the TCRbeta library was carried out with unique molecular identifiers. TCRdb re-called the PCR reads with MiXCR, one entry per CDR3 protein. The table has hundreds of thousands of distinct CDR3 sequences, 15% to 20% seen once. These data belong to a study of T-cell reconstitution after alpha-beta-depleted transplantation in children. Findings and limits, study-wide: Hyperexpanded clones declined; after one year, newly produced T cells mostly supplied diversity.

The clonotype originates from a male patient aged 2 to 9 who had a stem cell transplant for acute lymphoblastic leukemia, so the T cells may come from the graft donor. This sample comprised PBMCs, mostly from graft donor cells, obtained 360 days after TCRalphabeta/CD19-depleted stem cell transplant.

CDR3 sequence: CAIGQGGQETQYF. In DNA form, the CDR3 reads TGTGCCATCGGTCAGGGGGGCCAAGAGACCCAGTACTTC. The V gene is TRBV10-3, the J gene TRBJ2-5; D is possibly TRBD1 (7 bases). Germline values: CDR1 ENHRY, CDR2 SYGVKD. The V end was cut by 8 bases, the J end by 1 base, with 11 bases between. CDR3 length equals 13 residues.